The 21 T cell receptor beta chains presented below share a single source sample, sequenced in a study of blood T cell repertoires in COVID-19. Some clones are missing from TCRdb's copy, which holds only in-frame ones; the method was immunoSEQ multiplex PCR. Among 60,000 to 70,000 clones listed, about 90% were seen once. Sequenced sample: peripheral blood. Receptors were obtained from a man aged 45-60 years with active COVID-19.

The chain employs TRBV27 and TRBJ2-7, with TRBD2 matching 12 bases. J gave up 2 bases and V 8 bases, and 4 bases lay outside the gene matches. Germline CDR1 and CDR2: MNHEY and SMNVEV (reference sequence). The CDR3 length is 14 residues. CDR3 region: CASRTSGIPYEQYF. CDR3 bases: TGTGCCAGCCGGACTAGCGGGATTCCCTACGAGCAGTACTTC.

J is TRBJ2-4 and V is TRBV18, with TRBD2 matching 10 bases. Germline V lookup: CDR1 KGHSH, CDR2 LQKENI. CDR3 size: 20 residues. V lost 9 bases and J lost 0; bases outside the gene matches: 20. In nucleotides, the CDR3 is TGTGCCAGATCAGAGGAGGTAGCGGGGGGCCGTTCACTAGCCAAAAACATTCAGTACTTC. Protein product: CARSEEVAGGRSLAKNIQYF.

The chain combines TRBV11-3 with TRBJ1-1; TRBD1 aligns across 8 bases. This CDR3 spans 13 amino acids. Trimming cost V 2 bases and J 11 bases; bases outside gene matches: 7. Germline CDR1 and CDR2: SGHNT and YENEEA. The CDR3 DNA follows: TGTGCCAGCAGCTTACTTCAGGGGGCCCGGGCTTTCTTT. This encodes CASSLLQGARAFF.

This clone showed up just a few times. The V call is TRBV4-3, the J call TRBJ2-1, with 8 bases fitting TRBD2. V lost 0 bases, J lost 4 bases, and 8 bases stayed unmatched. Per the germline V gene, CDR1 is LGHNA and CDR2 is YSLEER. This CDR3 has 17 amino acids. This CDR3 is CASSQESLAGPYNEQFF. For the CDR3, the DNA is TGCGCCAGCAGCCAAGAAAGTCTAGCGGGCCCTTACAATGAGCAGTTCTTC.

The chain's CDR3 is CSVQTSRSYNEQFF. CDR3 in DNA: TGCAGCGTGCAAACTAGCCGCTCCTACAATGAGCAGTTCTTC. The chain combines TRBV29-1 with TRBJ2-1, with a possible D match to TRBD2 (6 bases). Trimming removed 6 bases from V and 0 bases from J, with 12 bases in between. Germline CDR1 and CDR2: SQVTM and ANQGSEA. The CDR3 has 14 amino acids.

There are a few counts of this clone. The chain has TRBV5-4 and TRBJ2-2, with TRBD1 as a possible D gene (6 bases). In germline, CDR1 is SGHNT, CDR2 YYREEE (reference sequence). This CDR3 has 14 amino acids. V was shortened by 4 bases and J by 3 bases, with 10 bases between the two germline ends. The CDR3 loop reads CASSVTGDTGELFF. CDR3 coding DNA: TGTGCCAGCAGCGTGACAGGTGACACCGGGGAGCTGTTTTTT.

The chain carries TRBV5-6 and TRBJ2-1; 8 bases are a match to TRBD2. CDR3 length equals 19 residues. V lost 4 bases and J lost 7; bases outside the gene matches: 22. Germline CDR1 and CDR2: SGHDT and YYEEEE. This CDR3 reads CASSIEGRLGQRELNEQFF. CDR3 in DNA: TGTGCCAGCAGCATAGAGGGAAGGTTGGGGCAGCGGGAGTTGAATGAGCAGTTCTTC.

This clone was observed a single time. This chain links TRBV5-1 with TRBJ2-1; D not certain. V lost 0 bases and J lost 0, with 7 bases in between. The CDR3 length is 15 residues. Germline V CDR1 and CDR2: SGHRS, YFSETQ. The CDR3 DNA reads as TGCGCCAGCAGCTTGGGCGGTAGCTCCTACAATGAGCAGTTCTTC. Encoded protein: CASSLGGSSYNEQFF. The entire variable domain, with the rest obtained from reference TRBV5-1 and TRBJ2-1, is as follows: KAGVTQTPRYLIKTRGQQVTLSCSPISGHRSVSWYQQTPGQGLQFLFEYFSETQRNKGNFPGRFSGRQFSNSRSEMNVSTLELGDSALYLCASSLGGSSYNEQFFGPGTRLTVL.

In DNA form, the CDR3 reads TGTGCCAGTACTAGAGACGGGTCTAGCTCCTACAATGAGCAGTTCTTC. Encoded protein: CASTRDGSSSYNEQFF. This chain connects TRBV19 to TRBJ2-1; D is undetermined. The V end was cut by 7 bases, the J end by 0 bases, with 16 bases between. This CDR3 has 16 amino acids. Germline CDR1 is LNHDA and CDR2 is SQIVND (reference sequence).

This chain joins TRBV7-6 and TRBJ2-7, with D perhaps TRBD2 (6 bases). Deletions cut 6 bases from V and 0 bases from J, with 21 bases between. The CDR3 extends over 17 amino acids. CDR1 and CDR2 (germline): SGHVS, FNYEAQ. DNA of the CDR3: TGTGCCAGCAGTTTACTTCTGGGGGGATCAAGCTCCTACGAGCAGTACTTC. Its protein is CASSLLLGGSSSYEQYF. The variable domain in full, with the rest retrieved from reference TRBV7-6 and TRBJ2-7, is GAGVSQSPRYKVTKRGQDVALRCDPISGHVSLYWYRQALGQGPEFLTYFNYEAQQDKSGLPNDRFSAERPEGSISTLTIQRTEQRDSAMYRCASSLLLGGSSSYEQYFGPGTRLTVT.

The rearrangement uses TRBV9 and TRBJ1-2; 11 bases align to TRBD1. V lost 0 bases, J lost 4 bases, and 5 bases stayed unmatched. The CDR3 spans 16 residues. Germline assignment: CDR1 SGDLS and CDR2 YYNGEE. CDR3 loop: CASSVAGTGGSYGYTF. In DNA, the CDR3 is TGTGCCAGCAGCGTAGCGGGGACAGGGGGGTCCTATGGCTACACCTTC.

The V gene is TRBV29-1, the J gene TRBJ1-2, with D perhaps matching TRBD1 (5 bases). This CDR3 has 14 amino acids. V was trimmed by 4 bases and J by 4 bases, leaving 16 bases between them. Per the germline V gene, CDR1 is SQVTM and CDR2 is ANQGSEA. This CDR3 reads CSVGRGQTPYGYTF. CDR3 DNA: TGCAGCGTTGGGAGGGGCCAAACCCCCTATGGCTACACCTTC.

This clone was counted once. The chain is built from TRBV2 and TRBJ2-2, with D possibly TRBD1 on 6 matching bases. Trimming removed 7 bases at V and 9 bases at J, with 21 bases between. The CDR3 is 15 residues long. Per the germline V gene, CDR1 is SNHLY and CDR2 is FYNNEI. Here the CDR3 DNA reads TGTGCCAGCACTCAGGCAGGGGAAGGGAAAAGGGAGCTGTTTTTT. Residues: CASTQAGEGKRELFF. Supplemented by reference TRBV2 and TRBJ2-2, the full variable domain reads EPEVTQTPSHQVTQMGQEVILRCVPISNHLYFYWYRQILGQKVEFLVSFYNNEISEKSEIFDDQFSVERPDGSNFTLKIRSTKLEDSAMYFCASTQAGEGKRELFFGEGSRLTVL.

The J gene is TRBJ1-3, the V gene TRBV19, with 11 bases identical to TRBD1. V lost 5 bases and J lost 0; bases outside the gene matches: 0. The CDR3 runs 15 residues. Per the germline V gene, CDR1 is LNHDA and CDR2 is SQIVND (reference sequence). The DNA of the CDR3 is TGTGCCAGTAGTGGACAGGGGGCCTCTGGAAACACCATATATTTT. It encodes CASSGQGASGNTIYF.

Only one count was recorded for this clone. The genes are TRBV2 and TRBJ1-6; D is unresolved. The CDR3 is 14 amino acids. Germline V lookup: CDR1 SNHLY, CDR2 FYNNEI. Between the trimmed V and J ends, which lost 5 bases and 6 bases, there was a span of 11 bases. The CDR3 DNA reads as TGTGCCAGCAGTTTTCAGGTCCTTAATTCACCCCTCCACTTT. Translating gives CASSFQVLNSPLHF.

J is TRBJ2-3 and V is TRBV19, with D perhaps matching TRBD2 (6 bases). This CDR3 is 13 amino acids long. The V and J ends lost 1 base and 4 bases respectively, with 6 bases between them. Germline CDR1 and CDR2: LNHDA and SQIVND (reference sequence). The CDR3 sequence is CASSIGGADTQYF. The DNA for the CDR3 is TGTGCCAGTAGTATAGGCGGGGCAGATACGCAGTATTTT. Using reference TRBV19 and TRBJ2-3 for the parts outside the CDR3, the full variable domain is DGGITQSPKYLFRKEGQNVTLSCEQNLNHDAMYWYRQDPGQGLRLIYYSQIVNDFQKGDIAEGYSVSREKKESFPLTVTSAQKNPTAFYLCASSIGGADTQYFGPGTRLTVL.

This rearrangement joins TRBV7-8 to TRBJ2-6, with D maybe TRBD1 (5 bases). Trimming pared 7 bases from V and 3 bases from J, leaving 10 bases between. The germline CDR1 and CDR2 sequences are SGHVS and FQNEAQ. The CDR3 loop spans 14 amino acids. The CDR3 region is CASTAGNGANVLTF. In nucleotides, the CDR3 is TGTGCCAGCACCGCAGGGAATGGGGCCAACGTCCTGACTTTC.

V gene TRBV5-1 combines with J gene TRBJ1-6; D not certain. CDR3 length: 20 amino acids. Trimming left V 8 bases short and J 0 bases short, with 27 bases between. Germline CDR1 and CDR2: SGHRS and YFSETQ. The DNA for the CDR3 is TGCGCCAGACTTTGGATCGTTGACAAATGCACTAGCTCCTATAATTCACCCCTCCACTTT. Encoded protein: CARLWIVDKCTSSYNSPLHF. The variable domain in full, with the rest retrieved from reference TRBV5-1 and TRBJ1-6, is KAGVTQTPRYLIKTRGQQVTLSCSPISGHRSVSWYQQTPGQGLQFLFEYFSETQRNKGNFPGRFSGRQFSNSRSEMNVSTLELGDSALYLCARLWIVDKCTSSYNSPLHFGNGTRLTVT.

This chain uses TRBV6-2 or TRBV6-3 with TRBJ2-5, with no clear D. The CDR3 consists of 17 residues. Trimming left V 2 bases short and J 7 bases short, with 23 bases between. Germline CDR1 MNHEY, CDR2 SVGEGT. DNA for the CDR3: TGTGCCAGCAGTTACGCTTTAGTTGTAACTCAAACGGGGACCCAGTACTTC. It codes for CASSYALVVTQTGTQYF.

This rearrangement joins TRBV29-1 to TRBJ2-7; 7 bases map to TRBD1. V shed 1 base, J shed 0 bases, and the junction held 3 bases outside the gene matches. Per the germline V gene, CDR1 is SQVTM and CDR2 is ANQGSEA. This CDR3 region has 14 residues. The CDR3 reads CSVEGRQGSYEQYF. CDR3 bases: TGCAGCGTTGAAGGGCGACAGGGCTCCTACGAGCAGTACTTC.

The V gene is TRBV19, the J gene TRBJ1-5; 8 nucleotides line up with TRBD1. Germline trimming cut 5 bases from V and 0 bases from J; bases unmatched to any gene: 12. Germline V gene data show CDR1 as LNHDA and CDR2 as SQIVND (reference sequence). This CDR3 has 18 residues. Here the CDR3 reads CASSVGTGRPNSNQPQHF. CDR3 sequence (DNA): TGTGCCAGTAGTGTCGGGACAGGCAGGCCAAATAGCAATCAGCCCCAGCATTTT.